The 20 T cell receptor beta chains below come from one sample, sequenced in a study of shared clonotypes between healthy human individuals. Measured with immunoSEQ multiplex PCR; TCRdb has only the in-frame clones, and not every one. The repertoire holds 2 million to 2.5 million clones, with 93% as singletons. CD8 cells regarded as naive lacked CD45RO, were positively chosen for CCR7, and omitted terminally differentiated effector memory CD45RA+ cells. The source material was naive CD8+ T cells from PBMCs. These receptors all come from a man younger than 35 in good health. Some clones in this sample may be carry-over from other donors' samples.

This chain's CDR3 is CAWSTTGNTGELFF. The CDR3 nucleotides are TGTGCCTGGAGTACTACGGGAAACACCGGGGAGCTGTTTTTT. The rearrangement joins TRBV30 to TRBJ2-2, with D possibly matching TRBD2 (5 bases). CDR3 size: 14 residues. Trimming removed 2 bases at V and 2 bases at J, with 9 bases between. Germline values: CDR1 GTSNPN, CDR2 SVGIG (reference sequence).

This clone was found once. V and J are TRBV7-8 and TRBJ2-7; 8 bases map to TRBD2. The CDR3 runs 15 residues. Per the germline V gene, CDR1 is SGHVS and CDR2 is FQNEAQ. The ends lost 4 bases at V and 2 bases at J; junction bases unmatched: 7. The CDR3 spells CASSSGGGLPYEQYF. The CDR3 nucleotides are TGTGCCAGCAGCTCCGGGGGGGGTCTGCCCTACGAGCAGTACTTC.

For this clone: Other nucleotide sequences from this sample produce the same CDR3. The J gene is TRBJ2-7, the V gene TRBV27, with 9 positions matching TRBD1. Trimming took 3 bases from V and 2 from J; bases not matched to a gene: 5. The CDR3 is 15 amino acids. Germline-derived CDR1 and CDR2 are MNHEY and SMNVEV (reference sequence). CDR3 DNA sequence: TGTGCCAGCAGTTTCGTGGGGACAGGGACCTACGAGCAGTACTTC. Its protein product is CASSFVGTGTYEQYF.

The rearrangement joins TRBV7-9 to TRBJ2-1, with D unclear. The V gene's germline CDR1 is SEHNR and CDR2 FQNEAQ (reference sequence). The ends were cut back, 2 bases at V and 9 bases at J, with 8 bases in the middle. CDR3 length equals 12 residues. The CDR3 bases are TGTGCCAGCAGCTTAAAAGCCTCTGAGCAGTTCTTC. Protein: CASSLKASEQFF.

Comments on this clone: Other DNA variants within this sample encode the same CDR3. V is TRBV5-1 and J is TRBJ2-1; 11 bases line up with TRBD2. The germline gives CDR1 SGHRS, CDR2 YFSETQ. CDR3 length equals 16 residues. V lost 1 base and J lost 4; bases outside the gene matches: 4. The CDR3 DNA reads as TGCGCCAGCAGCTTGACCGGGACTAGCGGTTACAATGAGCAGTTCTTC. This sequence encodes CASSLTGTSGYNEQFF.

This clone was seen once. V and J are TRBV5-1 and TRBJ2-3; 8 nucleotides agree with TRBD2. V was clipped by 2 bases and J by 3 bases; unmatched bases: 11. This CDR3 contains 17 residues. Germline V gene data show CDR1 as SGHRS and CDR2 as YFSETQ. CDR3 in amino acids: CASSLERAGVGTDTQYF. The CDR3 coding sequence is TGCGCCAGCAGCTTAGAGAGAGCGGGAGTGGGAACAGATACGCAGTATTTT.

The genes are TRBV2 and TRBJ1-4; TRBD1 aligns across 7 bases. The CDR3 extends over 15 amino acids. Germline V lookup: CDR1 SNHLY, CDR2 FYNNEI. V shed 4 bases, J shed 4 bases, and the junction held 6 bases outside the gene matches. This CDR3 reads CASSALGQSNEKLFF. CDR3 bases: TGTGCCAGCAGTGCATTGGGACAGAGTAATGAAAAACTGTTTTTT.

This clone was picked up one time. The chain recombines TRBV5-1 with TRBJ1-5, with D possibly matching TRBD1 (5 bases). V dropped 4 bases and J dropped 3 bases, with 20 bases sitting between them. The CDR3 is made up of 17 amino acids. CDR1 and CDR2 from the germline V gene are SGHRS and YFSETQ. The CDR3 sequence is CASSPGLGVGANQPQHF. CDR3 sequence (DNA): TGCGCCAGCAGCCCTGGGCTGGGGGTAGGGGCCAATCAGCCCCAGCATTTT. Full variable domain (rest looked up from reference TRBV5-1 and TRBJ1-5): KAGVTQTPRYLIKTRGQQVTLSCSPISGHRSVSWYQQTPGQGLQFLFEYFSETQRNKGNFPGRFSGRQFSNSRSEMNVSTLELGDSALYLCASSPGLGVGANQPQHFGDGTRLSIL.

The rearrangement links TRBV4-1 to TRBJ1-5; the match to TRBD1 covers 7 bases. The CDR3 consists of 17 residues. Trimming at V came to 1 base and at J to 1 base, leaving 7 bases not matched to a gene. Looked up from germline, CDR1 is MGHRA and CDR2 is YSYEKL. CDR3: CASSQATGVRSNQPQHF. The CDR3 coding sequence is TGCGCCAGCAGCCAAGCTACAGGGGTTAGGAGCAATCAGCCCCAGCATTTT.

This chain joins TRBV4-1 and TRBJ2-3; 9 bases agree with TRBD1. Germline V CDR1 and CDR2: MGHRA, YSYEKL. The CDR3 is 14 amino acids. V was clipped by 4 bases and J by 4 bases; unmatched bases: 3. Here the CDR3 reads CASSLRTGADTQYF. In DNA form, the CDR3 reads TGCGCCAGCAGCCTTCGGACAGGGGCAGATACGCAGTATTTT.

The J gene is TRBJ1-1, the V gene TRBV9, with D possibly being TRBD1 (6 bases). The CDR3 length is 14 residues. CDR1 is SGDLS, CDR2 YYNGEE, per germline. Trimming shortened V by 3 bases and J by 3 bases, and 12 bases separated the two germline ends. The CDR3 DNA follows: TGTGCCAGCAGCGAGAGGGGGATGGACACTGAAGCTTTCTTT. Amino acids: CASSERGMDTEAFF. The variable domain in full, completed from reference TRBV9 and TRBJ1-1, reads DSGVTQTPKHLITATGQRVTLRCSPRSGDLSVYWYQQSLDQGLQFLIQYYNGEERAKGNILERFSAQQFPDLHSELNLSSLELGDSALYFCASSERGMDTEAFFGQGTRLTVV.

Concerning this clone itself: Other nucleotide sequences in the sample specify the same CDR3. The rearrangement joins TRBV27 to TRBJ2-2, with TRBD1 as a possible D gene (6 bases). Germline V gene lookup returns CDR1 MNHEY and CDR2 SMNVEV (reference sequence). The CDR3 covers 13 residues. V dropped 3 bases and J dropped 5 bases, with 7 bases sitting between them. The CDR3 sequence: CASSFRGTGELFF. The CDR3, as DNA: TGTGCCAGCAGTTTTAGGGGGACCGGGGAGCTGTTTTTT.

The chain combines TRBV5-4 with TRBJ2-7; no definite D call. Per the germline V gene, CDR1 is SGHNT and CDR2 is YYREEE (reference sequence). V gave up 4 bases and J gave up 0 bases, with 11 bases separating them. The CDR3 has 14 residues. This CDR3 is CASSRTVDSYEQYF. CDR3 nucleotides: TGTGCCAGCAGCCGGACGGTGGACTCCTACGAGCAGTACTTC.

Of note for this clone: In the same sample, other DNA sequences code for this CDR3. V gene TRBV6-5 combines with J gene TRBJ2-1; D unresolved. This CDR3 comprises 13 residues. V dropped 6 bases and J dropped 0 bases, with 6 bases sitting between them. CDR1 and CDR2 (germline): MNHEY, SVGAGI. The CDR3 is CASRPSSYNEQFF. The CDR3 coding sequence is TGTGCCAGCAGGCCGAGCTCCTACAATGAGCAGTTCTTC.

This clone has a single count. This sequence joins TRBV29-1 and TRBJ2-7; 7 bases fit TRBD1. CDR3 length equals 12 residues. CDR1 and CDR2 (germline): SQVTM, ANQGSEA. J was trimmed by 7 bases and V by 5 bases; bases with no gene match: 8. The CDR3 spells CSVPTQGIEQYF. Here the CDR3 DNA reads TGCAGCGTTCCCACACAGGGGATAGAGCAGTACTTC.

The J gene is TRBJ2-1, the V gene TRBV7-8, with a tentative D call TRBD2 (6 bases). The CDR3 runs 12 residues. Trimming left V 5 bases short and J 9 bases short, with 11 bases between. The germline V gene encodes CDR1 SGHVS and CDR2 FQNEAQ. CDR3 sequence: CASSTRDSEQFF. In DNA, the CDR3 is TGTGCCAGCAGCACCCGGGACTCTGAGCAGTTCTTC.

This clone was seen a single time. J is TRBJ2-5 and V is TRBV5-1, with D uncertain. The ends were cut back, 0 bases at V and 4 bases at J, with 10 bases in the middle. CDR1 SGHRS and CDR2 YFSETQ come from the germline V gene. The CDR3 totals 14 residues. In DNA form, the CDR3 reads TGCGCCAGCAGCTTGGGGCCCACCGGAGAGACCCAGTACTTC. This gives the protein CASSLGPTGETQYF.

The chain uses TRBV7-9 and TRBJ1-3; maybe TRBD1 (6 bases). V lost 3 bases, J lost 0 bases, and 12 bases lay in between. CDR3 length equals 16 residues. Germline V lookup: CDR1 SEHNR, CDR2 FQNEAQ (reference sequence). Here the CDR3 DNA reads TGTGCCAGCAGCTTGGGGGGGCCCCTCTCTGGAAACACCATATATTTT. Protein: CASSLGGPLSGNTIYF.

The chain is built from TRBV11-2 and TRBJ2-5, with unresolved D. Germline V gives CDR1 SGHAT, CDR2 FQNNGV. The CDR3 totals 15 residues. The V end was cut by 7 bases, the J end by 2 bases, with 17 bases between. The CDR3 coding sequence is TGTGCCAGCACCCACTCCCCGAAGGGACAAGAGACCCAGTACTTC. Residues: CASTHSPKGQETQYF.

The gene calls are TRBV9 and TRBJ2-7; D ambiguous. V dropped 4 bases and J dropped 2 bases, with 22 bases sitting between them. Germline lookup yields CDR1 SGDLS and CDR2 YYNGEE. The CDR3 loop spans 17 amino acids. The CDR3 DNA reads as TGTGCCAGCAGCCCTTCAGAAGACACACCCTTTACCTACGAGCAGTACTTC. This translates into CASSPSEDTPFTYEQYF.